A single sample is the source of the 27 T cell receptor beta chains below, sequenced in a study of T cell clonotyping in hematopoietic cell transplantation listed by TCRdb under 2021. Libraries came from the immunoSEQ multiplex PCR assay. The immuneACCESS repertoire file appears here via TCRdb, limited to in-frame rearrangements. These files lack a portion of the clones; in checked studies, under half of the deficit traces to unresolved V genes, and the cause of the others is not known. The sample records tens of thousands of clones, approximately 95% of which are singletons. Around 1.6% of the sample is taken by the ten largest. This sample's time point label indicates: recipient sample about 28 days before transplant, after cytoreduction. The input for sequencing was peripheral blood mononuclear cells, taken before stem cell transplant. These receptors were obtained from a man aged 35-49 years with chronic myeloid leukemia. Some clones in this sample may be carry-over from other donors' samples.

DNA for the CDR3: TGTGCCAGCAGCGCCGCCGGGTTCACAGATACGCAGTATTTT. Protein product: CASSAAGFTDTQYF. The V call is TRBV7-6, the J call TRBJ2-3; D remains unclear. V lost 5 bases, J lost 2 bases, and 11 bases lay in between. The CDR3 contains 14 residues. Germline-derived CDR1 and CDR2 are SGHVS and FNYEAQ.

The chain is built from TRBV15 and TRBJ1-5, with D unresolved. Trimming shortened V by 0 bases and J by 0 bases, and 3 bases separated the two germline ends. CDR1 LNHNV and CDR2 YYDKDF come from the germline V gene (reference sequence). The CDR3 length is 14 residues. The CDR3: CATSRDYSNQPQHF. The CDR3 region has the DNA TGTGCCACCAGCAGAGATTATAGCAATCAGCCCCAGCATTTT.

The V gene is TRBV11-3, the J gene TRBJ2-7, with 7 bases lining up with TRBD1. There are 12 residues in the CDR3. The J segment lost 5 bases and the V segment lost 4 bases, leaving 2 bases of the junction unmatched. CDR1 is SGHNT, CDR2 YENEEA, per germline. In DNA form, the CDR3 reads TGTGCCAGCAGCTGGACAGGCCACGAGCAGTACTTC. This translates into CASSWTGHEQYF.

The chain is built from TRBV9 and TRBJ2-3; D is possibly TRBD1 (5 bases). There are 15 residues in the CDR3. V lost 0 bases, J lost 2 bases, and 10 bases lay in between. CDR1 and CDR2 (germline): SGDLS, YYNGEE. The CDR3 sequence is CASSVGGRPTDTQYF. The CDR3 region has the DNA TGTGCCAGCAGCGTAGGGGGCAGGCCCACAGATACGCAGTATTTT.

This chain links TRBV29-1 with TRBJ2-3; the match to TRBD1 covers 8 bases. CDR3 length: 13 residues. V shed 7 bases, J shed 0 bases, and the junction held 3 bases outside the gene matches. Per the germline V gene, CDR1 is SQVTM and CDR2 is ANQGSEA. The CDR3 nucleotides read TGCAGCGGTCGGACAGGGAGCACAGATACGCAGTATTTT. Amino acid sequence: CSGRTGSTDTQYF.

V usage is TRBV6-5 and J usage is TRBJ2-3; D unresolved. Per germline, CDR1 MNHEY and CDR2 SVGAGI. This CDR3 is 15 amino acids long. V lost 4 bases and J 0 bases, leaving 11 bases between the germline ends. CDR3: CASSLTLSSTDTQYF. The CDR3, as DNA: TGTGCCAGCAGTTTGACACTGTCTAGCACAGATACGCAGTATTTT.

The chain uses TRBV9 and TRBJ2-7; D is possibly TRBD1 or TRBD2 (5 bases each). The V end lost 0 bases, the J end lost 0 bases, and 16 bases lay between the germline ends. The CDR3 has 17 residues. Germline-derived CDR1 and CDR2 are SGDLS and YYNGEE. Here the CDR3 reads CASSVGLFPGPSYEQYF. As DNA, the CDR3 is TGTGCCAGCAGCGTAGGTCTGTTTCCGGGACCCTCCTACGAGCAGTACTTC.

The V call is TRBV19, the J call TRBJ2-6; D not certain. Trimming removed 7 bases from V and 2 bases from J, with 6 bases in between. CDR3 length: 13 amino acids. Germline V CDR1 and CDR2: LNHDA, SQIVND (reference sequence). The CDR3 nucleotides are TGTGCCAGTACCTGGACTGGGGCCAACGTCCTGACTTTC. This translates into CASTWTGANVLTF.

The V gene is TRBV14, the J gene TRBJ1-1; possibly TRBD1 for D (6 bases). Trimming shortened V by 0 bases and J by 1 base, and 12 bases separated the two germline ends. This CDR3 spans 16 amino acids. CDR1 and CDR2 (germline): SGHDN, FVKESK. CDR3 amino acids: CASSQELQGTNTEAFF. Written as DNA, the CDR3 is TGTGCCAGCAGCCAAGAGCTCCAGGGGACGAACACTGAAGCTTTCTTT. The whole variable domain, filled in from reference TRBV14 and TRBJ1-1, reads EAGVTQFPSHSVIEKGQTVTLRCDPISGHDNLYWYRRVMGKEIKFLLHFVKESKQDESGMPNNRFLAERTGGTYSTLKVQPAELEDSGVYFCASSQELQGTNTEAFFGQGTRLTVV.

The CDR3 loop reads CASSQEDGFYEQYF. The CDR3 DNA sequence: TGTGCCAGCAGCCAAGAAGACGGGTTCTACGAGCAGTACTTC. This rearrangement joins TRBV4-2 to TRBJ2-7; D gene uncertain. Germline CDR1 reads LGHNA; CDR2 reads YNFKEQ. Trimming cost V 0 bases and J 3 bases, with 9 bases left between them. The length of the CDR3 is 14 residues.

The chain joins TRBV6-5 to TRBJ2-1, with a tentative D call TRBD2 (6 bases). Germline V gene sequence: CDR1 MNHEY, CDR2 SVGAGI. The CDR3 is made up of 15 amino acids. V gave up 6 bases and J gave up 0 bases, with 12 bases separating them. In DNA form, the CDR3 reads TGTGCCAGCAGGTTTGGAGGGAGCTCCTACAATGAGCAGTTCTTC. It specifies CASRFGGSSYNEQFF.

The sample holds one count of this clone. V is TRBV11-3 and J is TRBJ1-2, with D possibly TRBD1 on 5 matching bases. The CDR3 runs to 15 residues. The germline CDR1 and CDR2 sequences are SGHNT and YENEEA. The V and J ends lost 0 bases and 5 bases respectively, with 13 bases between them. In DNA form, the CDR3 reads TGTGCCAGCAGCTTAGATGGGCAGACAGTATATGGCTACACCTTC. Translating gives CASSLDGQTVYGYTF.

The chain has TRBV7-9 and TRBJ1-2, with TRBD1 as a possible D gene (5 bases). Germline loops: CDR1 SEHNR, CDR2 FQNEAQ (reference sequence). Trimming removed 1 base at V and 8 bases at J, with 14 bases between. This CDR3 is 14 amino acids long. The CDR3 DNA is TGTGCCAGCAGCTTAGTTGTCCAGGGCGGGGGCTACACCTTC. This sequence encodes CASSLVVQGGGYTF.

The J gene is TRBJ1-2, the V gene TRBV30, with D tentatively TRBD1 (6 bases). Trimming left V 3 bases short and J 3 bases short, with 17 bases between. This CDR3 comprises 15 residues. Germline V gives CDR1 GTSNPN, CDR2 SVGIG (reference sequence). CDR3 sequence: CAWSIDGGGDYGYTF. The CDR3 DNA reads TGTGCCTGGAGCATCGATGGAGGGGGAGACTATGGCTACACCTTC.

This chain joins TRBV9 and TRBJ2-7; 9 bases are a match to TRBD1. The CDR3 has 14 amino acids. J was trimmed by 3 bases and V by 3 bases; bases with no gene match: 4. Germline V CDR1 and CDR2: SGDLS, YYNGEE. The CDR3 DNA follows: TGTGCCAGCAGCGCAACAGGGGGCAACTACGAGCAGTACTTC. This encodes CASSATGGNYEQYF. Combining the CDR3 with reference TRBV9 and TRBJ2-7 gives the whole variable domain DSGVTQTPKHLITATGQRVTLRCSPRSGDLSVYWYQQSLDQGLQFLIQYYNGEERAKGNILERFSAQQFPDLHSELNLSSLELGDSALYFCASSATGGNYEQYFGPGTRLTVT.

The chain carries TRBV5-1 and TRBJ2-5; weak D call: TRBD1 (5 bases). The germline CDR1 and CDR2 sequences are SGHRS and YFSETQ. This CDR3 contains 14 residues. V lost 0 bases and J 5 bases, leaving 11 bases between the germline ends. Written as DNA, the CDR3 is TGCGCCAGCAGCTTGGCCAGGGAAGGGGAGACCCAGTACTTC. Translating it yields CASSLAREGETQYF.

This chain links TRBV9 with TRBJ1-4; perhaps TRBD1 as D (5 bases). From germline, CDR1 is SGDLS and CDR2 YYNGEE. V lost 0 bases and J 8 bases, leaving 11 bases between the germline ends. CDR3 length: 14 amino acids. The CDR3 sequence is CASSVAAGREKLFF. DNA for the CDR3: TGTGCCAGCAGCGTAGCCGCAGGGCGGGAAAAACTGTTTTTT.

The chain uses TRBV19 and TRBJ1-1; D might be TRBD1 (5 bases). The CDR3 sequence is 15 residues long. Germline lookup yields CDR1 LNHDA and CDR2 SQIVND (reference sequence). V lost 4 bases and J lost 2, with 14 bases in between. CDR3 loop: CASSNSRGLNTEAFF. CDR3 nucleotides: TGTGCCAGTAGTAACTCCCGGGGACTTAACACTGAAGCTTTCTTT.

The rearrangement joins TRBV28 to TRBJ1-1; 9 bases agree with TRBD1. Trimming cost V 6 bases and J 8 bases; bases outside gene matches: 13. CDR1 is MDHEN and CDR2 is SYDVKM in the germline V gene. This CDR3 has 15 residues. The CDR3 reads CASSSLRGTGTEAFF. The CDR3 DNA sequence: TGTGCCAGCAGCTCACTACGGGGGACAGGGACCGAAGCTTTCTTT.

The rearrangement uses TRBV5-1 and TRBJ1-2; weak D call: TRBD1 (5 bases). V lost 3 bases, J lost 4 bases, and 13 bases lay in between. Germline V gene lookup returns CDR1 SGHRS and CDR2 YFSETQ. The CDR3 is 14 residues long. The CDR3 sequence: CASSSSGVGYGYTF. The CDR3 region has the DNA TGCGCCAGCAGCTCCTCGGGGGTTGGCTATGGCTACACCTTC.

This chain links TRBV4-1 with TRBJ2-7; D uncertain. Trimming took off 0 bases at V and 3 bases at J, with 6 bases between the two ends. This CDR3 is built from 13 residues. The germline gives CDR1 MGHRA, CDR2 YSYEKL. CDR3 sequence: CASSQERNYEQYF. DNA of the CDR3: TGCGCCAGCAGCCAAGAGAGGAACTACGAGCAGTACTTC.

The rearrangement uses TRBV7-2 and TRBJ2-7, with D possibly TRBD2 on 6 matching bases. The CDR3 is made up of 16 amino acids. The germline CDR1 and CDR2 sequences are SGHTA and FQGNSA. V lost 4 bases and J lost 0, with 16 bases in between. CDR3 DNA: TGTGCCAGCAGCTCTCGAAGCGGGCAGAACTCCTACGAGCAGTACTTC. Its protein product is CASSSRSGQNSYEQYF.

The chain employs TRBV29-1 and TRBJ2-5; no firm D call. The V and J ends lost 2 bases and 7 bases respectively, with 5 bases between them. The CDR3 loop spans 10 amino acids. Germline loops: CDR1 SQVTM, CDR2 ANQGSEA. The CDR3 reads CSVENPTQYF. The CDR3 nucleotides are TGCAGCGTTGAAAATCCGACCCAGTACTTC.

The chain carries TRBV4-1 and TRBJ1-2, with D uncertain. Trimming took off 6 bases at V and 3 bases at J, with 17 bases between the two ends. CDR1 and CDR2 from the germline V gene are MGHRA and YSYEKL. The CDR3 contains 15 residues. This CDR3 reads CASSQSPLEDYGYTF. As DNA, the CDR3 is TGCGCCAGCAGTCAGAGCCCCCTCGAGGACTATGGCTACACCTTC.

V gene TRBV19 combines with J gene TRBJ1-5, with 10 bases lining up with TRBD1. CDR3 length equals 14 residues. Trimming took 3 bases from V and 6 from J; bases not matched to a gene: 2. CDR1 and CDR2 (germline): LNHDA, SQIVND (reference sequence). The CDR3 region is CASSIGTGVQPQHF. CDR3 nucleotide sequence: TGTGCCAGTAGTATCGGGACAGGGGTTCAGCCCCAGCATTTT.

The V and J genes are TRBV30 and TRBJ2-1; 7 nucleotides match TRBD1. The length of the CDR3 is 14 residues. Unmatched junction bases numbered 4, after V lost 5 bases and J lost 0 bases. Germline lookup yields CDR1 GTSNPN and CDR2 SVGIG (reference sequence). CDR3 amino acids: CAWRDSSSYNEQFF. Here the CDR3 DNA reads TGTGCCTGGCGGGACAGTAGCTCCTACAATGAGCAGTTCTTC.

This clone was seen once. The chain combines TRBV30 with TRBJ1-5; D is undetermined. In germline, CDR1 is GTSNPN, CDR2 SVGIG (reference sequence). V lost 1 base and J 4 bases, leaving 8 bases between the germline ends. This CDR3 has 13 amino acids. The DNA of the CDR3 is TGTGCCTGGAGTGGTAAGGGAAATCAGCCCCAGCATTTT. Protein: CAWSGKGNQPQHF.